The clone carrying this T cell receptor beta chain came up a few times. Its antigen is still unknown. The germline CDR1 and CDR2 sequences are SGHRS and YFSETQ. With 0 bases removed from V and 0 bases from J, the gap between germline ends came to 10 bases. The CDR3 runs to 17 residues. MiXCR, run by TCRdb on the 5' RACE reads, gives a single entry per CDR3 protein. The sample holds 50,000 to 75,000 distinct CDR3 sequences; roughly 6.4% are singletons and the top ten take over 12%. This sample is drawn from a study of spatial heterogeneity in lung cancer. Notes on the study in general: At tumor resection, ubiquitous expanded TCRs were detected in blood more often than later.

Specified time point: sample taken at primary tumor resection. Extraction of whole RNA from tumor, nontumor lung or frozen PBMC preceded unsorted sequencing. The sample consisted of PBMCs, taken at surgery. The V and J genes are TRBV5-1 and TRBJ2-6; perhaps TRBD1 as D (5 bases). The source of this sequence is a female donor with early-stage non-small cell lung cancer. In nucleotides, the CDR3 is TGCGCCAGCAGCTTGGATGGGGCGGTCTCTGGGGCCAACGTCCTGACTTTC. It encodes CASSLDGAVSGANVLTF.